This is a list of T cell receptor beta chains from one sample in a study of blood T cell repertoires in COVID-19. Sequenced by immunoSEQ multiplex PCR; TCRdb stores in-frame clones only, minus some. This table has roughly 61,000 clones, over 75% appearing once. What was sequenced was peripheral blood. The receptors come from a man older than 75 with acute or convalescent COVID-19. CDR3s include the opening cysteine and the closing phenylalanine or tryptophan. The order of the fields is J gene, clone size, D gene, V gene, CDR3 DNA, CDR3 protein. The D gene is left open where the match is weak. Some rows have no size entry. The others give once, few or many, or a class for an expanded clone.

TRBJ2-7 - - TRBV20-1 TGCAGTGGTATAGGGGGATACGAGCAGTACTTC CSGIGGYEQYF
TRBJ1-6 - - TRBV28 TGTGCCAGCTCACCCCTTCGTTTGGGCAATTCACCCCTCCACTTT CASSPLRLGNSPLHF
TRBJ2-2 - TRBD2 TRBV30 TGTGCCTGGGCGGGGGTCGGGAGCACCGGGGAGCTGTTTTTT CAWAGVGSTGELFF
TRBJ2-1 - - TRBV6-5 TGTGCCAGCAGTTCCCTCCGGGGTACCTACAATGAGCAGTTCTTC CASSSLRGTYNEQFF
TRBJ1-1 - - TRBV18 TGTGCCAGCTCACCGGGGGAGGGCACTGAAGCTTTCTTT CASSPGEGTEAFF
TRBJ2-2 - - TRBV7-6 TGTGCCAGCAGCTTAGCCAGGGGGAACACCGGGGAGCTGTTTTTT CASSLARGNTGELFF
TRBJ2-1 - - TRBV18 TGTGCCAGCTCACCACCGACAGTGGATGAGCAGTTCTTC CASSPPTVDEQFF
TRBJ2-2 - TRBD2 TRBV5-1 TGCGCCAGCAGCTCGGGACTAGCGGTGAACACCGGGGAGCTGTTTTTT CASSSGLAVNTGELFF
TRBJ2-7 - TRBD1 TRBV19 TGTGCCAGTAGTTACGGGGACAGGGGTTACGAGCAGTACTTC CASSYGDRGYEQYF
TRBJ1-1 - - TRBV28 TGTGCCAGCAGCTCCCGTACTGAAGCTTTCTTT CASSSRTEAFF
TRBJ1-5 once - TRBV10-3 TGTGCCATCAGCCCCGAGCTACGCAATCAGCCCCAGCATTTT CAISPELRNQPQHF
TRBJ2-7 - - TRBV10-3 TGTGCTTCATCAAAAACGTCGGGCAGGGACGAGCAGTACTTC CASSKTSGRDEQYF
TRBJ2-5 - TRBD1 TRBV6-5 TGTGCCAGCAGTATACGACAGGGCGGGGAGACCCAGTACTTC CASSIRQGGETQYF
TRBJ2-5 - TRBD2 TRBV5-1 TGCGCCAGCAGCACTAGTGGACTAGTCGAAGAGACCCAGTACTTC CASSTSGLVEETQYF
TRBJ2-5 - TRBD1 TRBV5-1 TGCGCCAGCAGCTACGACAGGGGGCTAAGATCGGAGACCCAGTACTTC CASSYDRGLRSETQYF
TRBJ2-7 - TRBD2 TRBV6-5 TGTGCCAGCAGACCACTAGCGGGCGGCTACGAGCAGTACTTC CASRPLAGGYEQYF
TRBJ1-1 - - TRBV5-4 TGTGCCAGCAGCCCGACCGGGGGGCGGGACACTGAAGCTTTCTTT CASSPTGGRDTEAFF
TRBJ1-1 - - TRBV6-5 TGTGCCAGCACCGGACAGTTGAACACTGAAGCTTTCTTT CASTGQLNTEAFF
TRBJ1-3 - - TRBV4-1 TGCGCCAGCAGCCAATATCCGGACACCATATATTTT CASSQYPDTIYF
TRBJ2-1 - TRBD2 TRBV7-2 TGTGCCAGCAGCACCGTAGCGGGGGGCTCCTACAATGAGCAGTTCTTC CASSTVAGGSYNEQFF
TRBJ1-6 - - TRBV16 TGTGCCAGCAGCCTCTCTTACCAGGAAAATTCACCCCTCCACTTT CASSLSYQENSPLHF
TRBJ1-6 - - TRBV6-5 TGTGCCAGCAGTACGCGGGCCGCCAATTCACCCCTCCACTTT CASSTRAANSPLHF
TRBJ2-2 - TRBD2 TRBV27 TGTGCCAGCAGTCCCGGGACTAGCTACACCGGGGAGCTGTTTTTT CASSPGTSYTGELFF
TRBJ2-7 few TRBD2 TRBV5-1 TGCGCCAGCAGCCGGACTAGCGGGGGCTACGAGCAGTACTTC CASSRTSGGYEQYF
TRBJ2-5 - TRBD2 TRBV30 TGTGCCTGGACCTGGGGTCTAGCGGGAAAAGAGACCCAGTACTTC CAWTWGLAGKETQYF
TRBJ2-7 few - TRBV5-1 TGCGCCAGCAGCTTGGAGACACCCAGGCTCCACGAGCAGTACTTC CASSLETPRLHEQYF
TRBJ1-4 - TRBD1 TRBV24-1 TGTGCCACCAGTGGTGACTCACCGGGACAGAATGAAAAACTGTTTTTT CATSGDSPGQNEKLFF
TRBJ1-4 - - TRBV7-9 TGTGCCAGCGGGCGTGAAAAACTGTTTTTT CASGREKLFF
TRBJ1-2 - TRBD1 TRBV5-6 TGTGCCAGCAGCTTGGAGGGGGCGGACTATGGCTACACCTTC CASSLEGADYGYTF
TRBJ2-3 - TRBD2 TRBV12-3/TRBV12-4 TGTGCCAGCATCCCTAGCGGGGGGCTGCAGTATTTT CASIPSGGLQYF
TRBJ2-1 - TRBD2 TRBV19 TGTGCCAGTAGTACCGCGGGGAGCGGGGGGTACAATGAGCAGTTCTTC CASSTAGSGGYNEQFF
TRBJ1-1 once - TRBV7-9 TGTGCCAGCAGCTTAGTAAGGCAGGGAGGGACTGAAGCTTTCTTT CASSLVRQGGTEAFF
TRBJ2-7 - - TRBV5-4 TGTGCCAGCAGCTTGAGCGACGAGCAGTACTTC CASSLSDEQYF
TRBJ1-4 - - TRBV19 TGTGCCAGTAGGTCACTTAATGAAAAACTGTTTTTT CASRSLNEKLFF
TRBJ1-1 - - TRBV5-1 TGCGCCAGCAGCTTGCAGGGGACGGACACTGAAGCTTTCTTT CASSLQGTDTEAFF
TRBJ2-2 - TRBD2 TRBV2 TGTGCCAGCAGTGAACAAGGACTAGCGCATGGTAACACCGGGGAGCTGTTTTTT CASSEQGLAHGNTGELFF
TRBJ2-1 - TRBD2 TRBV4-1 TGCGCCAGCAGCCACACAGCCCTTCGAGTTCAGCGGGGGAAGATGGATGAGCAGTTCTTC CASSHTALRVQRGKMDEQFF
TRBJ2-3 - TRBD2 TRBV7-2 TGTGCCAGCAGCCGGACTAGCGGGAGCACAGATACGCAGTATTTT CASSRTSGSTDTQYF
TRBJ1-1 - - TRBV19 TGTGCCAGTAGTATATATTTCAGGATGAACACTGAAGCTTTCTTT CASSIYFRMNTEAFF
TRBJ2-5 - TRBD1 TRBV6-4 TGTGCCAGCAGTGTTGAGTCAGGGGGACAACAGACCCAGTACTTC CASSVESGGQQTQYF
TRBJ2-3 once TRBD2 TRBV27 TGTGCCAGCAGCTCCCATACTAGCGGGGGGGCCGGGGATACGCAGTATTTT CASSSHTSGGAGDTQYF
TRBJ2-7 few - TRBV2 TGTGCCAGCAGTGAGCTGTGGCAGGGGGGCGAGCAGTACTTC CASSELWQGGEQYF
TRBJ1-3 - - TRBV3-1/TRBV3-2 TGTGCCAGCAGCCAAGGGTCGGGACAAGGAAACACCATATATTTT CASSQGSGQGNTIYF
TRBJ2-3 - - TRBV29-1 TGCAACGTTCAGGAACCCTCTTCTCATACGCAGTATTTT CNVQEPSSHTQYF
TRBJ2-5 - - TRBV2 TGTGCCAGCAGTGAAGGAGGGAACGGGGAGACCCAGTACTTC CASSEGGNGETQYF
TRBJ2-7 - - TRBV7-9 TGTGCCAGCAGCCCCCGGGAATATGACTACGAGCAGTACTTC CASSPREYDYEQYF
TRBJ2-2 few - TRBV19 TGTGCCAGTAGTATACAGGGCGACGGGGAGCTGTTTTTT CASSIQGDGELFF
TRBJ1-1 - TRBD1 TRBV28 TGTGCCAGCAGTTCGGCGGGACAGACGGACACTGAAGCTTTCTTT CASSSAGQTDTEAFF
TRBJ2-1 - TRBD2 TRBV24-1 TGTGCCACCAGTGACCTGACTAGCGGGGGCTATGAGCAGTTCTTC CATSDLTSGGYEQFF
TRBJ2-7 - TRBD2 TRBV4-2 TGTGCCAGCAGCCATTTGTCTAGCGGGGGATCCTACGAGCAGTACTTC CASSHLSSGGSYEQYF